This is a list of T cell receptor beta chains from one sample in a study of cytomegalovirus exposure and HLA in healthy donors. Data came from immunoSEQ multiplex PCR; TCRdb stores just in-frame clones and leaves some out. The table lists approximately 93,000 clones, roughly 73% of them singletons. The sample consisted of PBMCs. These receptors originate from a woman in her 40s in good health and CMV-seronegative. Both conserved end residues are part of each CDR3. D genes are given only for firm matches. Not every row has a clone size; where given, it reads once, few, many or a size class.

clone_size	v_call	d_call	j_call	cdr3_aa	cdr3_nt
.	TRBV7-9	TRBD1	TRBJ1-1	CASSLAGQGAQGTEAFF	TGTGCCAGCAGCTTAGCTGGACAGGGGGCTCAAGGCACTGAAGCTTTCTTT
few	TRBV5-1	.	TRBJ2-3	CASSSQGTDTQYF	TGCGCCAGCAGCTCCCAGGGAACAGATACGCAGTATTTT
.	TRBV30	.	TRBJ1-3	CAWKPGAGATGNTIYF	TGTGCCTGGAAACCCGGAGCAGGGGCTACTGGAAACACCATATATTTT
.	TRBV4-2	.	TRBJ1-5	CASSQGGSNQPQHF	TGTGCCAGCAGCCAAGGAGGAAGCAATCAGCCCCAGCATTTT
.	TRBV20-1	.	TRBJ1-1	CSANQNTEAFF	TGCAGTGCTAATCAGAACACTGAAGCTTTCTTT
once	TRBV30	.	TRBJ1-4	CAWSVSRYEKLFF	TGTGCCTGGAGTGTTTCCAGATATGAAAAACTGTTTTTT
.	TRBV7-6	TRBD1	TRBJ2-7	CASSSTGAEQYF	TGTGCCAGCAGCTCGACAGGGGCCGAGCAGTACTTC
.	TRBV4-3	TRBD1	TRBJ1-5	CASSQDLGGGQGPYSNQPQHF	TGCGCCAGCAGCCAAGATCTAGGGGGGGGACAGGGGCCTTATAGCAATCAGCCCCAGCATTTT
.	TRBV9	TRBD2	TRBJ2-7	CASSVVVAGGEQYF	TGTGCCAGCAGCGTAGTGGTAGCGGGGGGCGAGCAGTACTTC
.	TRBV6-1	.	TRBJ2-3	CASSEAAGWTDTQYF	TGTGCCAGCAGTGAAGCGGCAGGGTGGACAGATACGCAGTATTTT
.	TRBV9	.	TRBJ1-5	CASSVGGGGGQPQHF	TGTGCCAGCAGCGTAGGTGGGGGAGGAGGTCAGCCCCAGCATTTT
.	TRBV7-6	TRBD1	TRBJ2-5	CASSITGTGTSWTQYF	TGTGCCAGCAGTATAACCGGGACAGGTACCTCATGGACCCAGTACTTC
.	TRBV12-5	.	TRBJ2-7	CASATYYEQYF	TGTGCTAGTGCCACCTACTACGAGCAGTACTTC
.	TRBV30	.	TRBJ2-1	CAWRGQGRYNEQFF	TGTGCCTGGAGAGGGCAGGGGCGCTACAATGAGCAGTTCTTC
.	TRBV7-8	.	TRBJ2-2	CASSSTGYTNTGELFF	TGTGCCAGCAGCTCCACAGGGTACACGAACACCGGGGAGCTGTTTTTT
.	TRBV20-1	TRBD1	TRBJ2-1	CSAPGGNEQFF	TGCAGTGCGCCAGGGGGCAATGAGCAGTTCTTC
.	TRBV9	.	TRBJ1-3	CASSAVEGWGNTIYF	TGTGCCAGCAGCGCCGTGGAGGGATGGGGAAACACCATATATTTT
.	TRBV25-1	TRBD1	TRBJ1-2	CASSALTGGIRGYTF	TGTGCCAGCAGTGCCTTGACAGGGGGAATCCGTGGCTACACCTTC
.	TRBV7-8	.	TRBJ1-5	CASSLAGLGNQPQNF	TGTGCCAGCAGCTTAGCTGGCCTGGGCAATCAGCCCCAGAATTTT
once	TRBV15	.	TRBJ1-5	CATKTGTDNQPQHF	TGTGCCACCAAAACCGGGACTGACAATCAGCCCCAGCATTTT
.	TRBV2	.	TRBJ1-2	CASSEWGGEDYGYTF	TGTGCCAGCAGTGAATGGGGCGGGGAGGACTATGGCTACACCTTC
.	TRBV5-4	.	TRBJ2-1	CASSSGPAAGEQFF	TGTGCCAGCAGCTCGGGTCCGGCGGCTGGTGAGCAGTTCTTC
.	TRBV5-6	.	TRBJ1-2	CASSQDKDGYPF	TGTGCCAGCAGTCAAGACAAGGATGGCTACCCCTTC
few	TRBV27	.	TRBJ2-3	CASSYQPQGTDTQYF	TGTGCCAGCAGTTACCAGCCCCAGGGCACAGATACGCAGTATTTT
.	TRBV5-4	.	TRBJ2-1	CASSPGQYNEQFF	TGTGCCAGCAGCCCGGGACAATACAATGAGCAGTTCTTC
.	TRBV19	TRBD1	TRBJ1-4	CASSPRTGRNEKLFF	TGTGCCAGTAGTCCACGGACAGGGAGGAATGAAAAACTGTTTTTT
.	TRBV7-2	TRBD1	TRBJ1-4	CASSLGQGGWEKLFF	TGTGCCAGCAGCTTAGGACAGGGTGGGTGGGAAAAACTGTTTTTT
.	TRBV7-2	TRBD1	TRBJ1-4	CASSSAGGREKLFF	TGTGCCAGCAGCTCCGCAGGGGGGAGGGAAAAACTGTTTTTT
few	TRBV2	TRBD1	TRBJ1-1	CASRDWTGYTEAFF	TGTGCCAGCAGGGACTGGACAGGCTACACTGAAGCTTTCTTT
once	TRBV10-3	.	TRBJ1-1	CAIRKATGMGTEAFF	TGTGCCATCAGGAAGGCCACAGGGATGGGCACTGAAGCTTTCTTT
.	TRBV7-6	TRBD1	TRBJ2-7	CASSLRTGGGIYEQYF	TGTGCCAGCAGCTTAAGGACAGGGGGGGGGATATACGAGCAGTACTTC
.	TRBV10-3	.	TRBJ1-1	CAIGAGTEAFF	TGTGCCATCGGAGCCGGGACTGAAGCTTTCTTT
.	TRBV7-2	.	TRBJ1-1	CASSLMRTEAFF	TGTGCCAGCAGCTTAATGAGAACTGAAGCTTTCTTT
.	TRBV10-3	TRBD1	TRBJ2-1	CATKPGTGSFGEQFF	TGTGCCACGAAACCCGGGACAGGATCTTTTGGTGAGCAGTTCTTC
.	TRBV9	TRBD1	TRBJ1-4	CASSIDRGNEKLFF	TGTGCCAGCAGCATCGACAGGGGGAATGAAAAACTGTTTTTT
few	TRBV30	TRBD1	TRBJ1-4	CAWRDRGNEKLFF	TGTGCCTGGAGGGACAGGGGGAATGAAAAACTGTTTTTT
.	TRBV6-5	TRBD1	TRBJ1-5	CASSSSGQGIQPQHF	TGTGCCAGCAGTTCCTCGGGACAGGGAATCCAGCCCCAGCATTTT
.	TRBV6-1	TRBD1	TRBJ1-2	CANTPQGGPGYTF	TGTGCCAACACGCCCCAGGGGGGACCGGGCTACACCTTC
once	TRBV7-9	TRBD1	TRBJ1-4	CASSLGPGQGEKLFF	TGTGCCAGCAGCTTAGGCCCGGGACAGGGTGAAAAACTGTTTTTT
.	TRBV11-3	.	TRBJ1-1	CASSSGSWDTEAFF	TGTGCCAGCAGCTCGGGGAGTTGGGACACTGAAGCTTTCTTT
few	TRBV2	TRBD2	TRBJ2-1	CASSTSGGDNEQFF	TGTGCCAGCAGCACTAGCGGGGGAGACAATGAGCAGTTCTTC
.	TRBV13	TRBD1	TRBJ2-3	CASSLSDRDTDTQYF	TGTGCCAGCAGCTTATCAGACAGGGACACAGATACGCAGTATTTT
.	TRBV30	TRBD1	TRBJ1-2	CAWSSNRGLGYGYTF	TGTGCCTGGAGTTCAAACAGGGGACTAGGCTATGGCTACACCTTC
.	TRBV25-1	TRBD1	TRBJ1-5	CASSRGGNQPQHF	TGTGCCAGCAGCAGGGGGGGCAATCAGCCCCAGCATTTT
few	TRBV18	.	TRBJ2-5	CASSLETAGQETQYF	TGTGCCAGCTCACTCGAGACGGCCGGGCAAGAGACCCAGTACTTC
.	TRBV30	TRBD2	TRBJ2-7	CARLAGYEQYF	TGTGCCCGCCTAGCGGGGTACGAGCAGTACTTC
once	TRBV4-2	TRBD1	TRBJ1-5	CASSLDRRTFQPQNF	TGTGCCAGCAGCTTGGACAGGCGTACATTTCAGCCCCAGAATTTT
.	TRBV27	TRBD1	TRBJ2-6	CASSPQSPGQGATRSGANVLTF	TGTGCCAGCAGCCCCCAGTCCCCGGGACAGGGGGCAACACGCTCTGGGGCCAACGTCCTGACTTTC
.	TRBV28	TRBD2	TRBJ2-7	CASTLIIGGYEQYF	TGTGCCAGCACCCTAATCATCGGGGGGTACGAGCAGTACTTC
.	TRBV27	TRBD1	TRBJ2-7	CASGSDRAGEQYF	TGTGCCAGCGGAAGTGACAGGGCTGGCGAGCAGTACTTC
.	TRBV10-3	.	TRBJ1-1	CAISGTGNTEAFF	TGTGCCATCAGTGGAACAGGGAACACTGAAGCTTTCTTT